One and the same sample provided the 9 T cell receptor beta chains below, sequenced in a study of long-term antiretroviral therapy in people with HIV. Run at survey level, the immunoSEQ assay was version v3.0. TCRdb's table, derived via immunoSEQ multiplex PCR, lists solely in-frame clones and lacks some. The sample yields tens of thousands of clones, 90% to 95% seen once. This material consisted of unsorted PBMCs, taken 3.7 years after starting antiretroviral therapy. These receptor sequences come from a woman in her forties or fifties with HIV.

CDR3 in DNA: TGTGCCAGCAGCTCCCCGGGACGTCCCTATGGCTACACCTTC. It translates to CASSSPGRPYGYTF. This chain links TRBV7-9 with TRBJ1-2, with D possibly TRBD1 on 5 matching bases. The CDR3 totals 14 residues. V dropped 4 bases and J dropped 4 bases, with 13 bases sitting between them. Germline loops: CDR1 SEHNR, CDR2 FQNEAQ (reference sequence).

This clone was recorded once. The V gene is TRBV7-9, the J gene TRBJ1-2; D gene uncertain. The CDR3 has 13 residues. Germline CDR1 reads SEHNR; CDR2 reads FQNEAQ (reference sequence). Deletions cut 5 bases from V and 5 bases from J, with 12 bases between. The chain's CDR3 is CASSPTALYGYTF. CDR3 bases: TGTGCCAGCAGCCCGACTGCCTTATATGGCTACACCTTC.

This rearrangement joins TRBV19 to TRBJ1-2; TRBD1 aligns across 8 bases. Germline trimming cut 5 bases from V and 8 bases from J; bases unmatched to any gene: 7. Germline loops: CDR1 LNHDA, CDR2 SQIVND (reference sequence). The CDR3 runs 13 residues. The CDR3, as DNA: TGTGCCAGTAGTTTCCAGGGGGCGCGAGGCTACACCTTC. It is translated as CASSFQGARGYTF.

The chain carries TRBV13 and TRBJ1-4; 10 nucleotides match TRBD1. With 4 bases clipped from V and 4 bases from J, the junction kept 9 bases outside the gene matches. This CDR3 has 17 residues. The germline gives CDR1 PRHDT, CDR2 FYEKMQ (reference sequence). The CDR3 protein is CASSSGQGLLDNEKLFF. The CDR3 DNA reads as TGTGCCAGCAGCTCGGGACAGGGGTTACTTGATAATGAAAAACTGTTTTTT.

The V call is TRBV9, the J call TRBJ1-1, with a tentative D call TRBD1 (5 bases). This CDR3 has 14 amino acids. The germline CDR1 and CDR2 sequences are SGDLS and YYNGEE. Trimming pared 1 base from V and 1 base from J, leaving 8 bases between. CDR3: CASSVQGQNTEAFF. For the CDR3, the DNA is TGTGCCAGCAGCGTACAGGGTCAGAACACTGAAGCTTTCTTT.

This sequence joins TRBV29-1 and TRBJ1-5, with D possibly TRBD1 on 5 matching bases. The CDR3 is 12 amino acids. The germline gives CDR1 SQVTM, CDR2 ANQGSEA. V gave up 6 bases and J gave up 9 bases, with 15 bases separating them. The DNA of the CDR3 is TGCAGCGTGGGGACCCCGGGGGGGCCCCAGCATTTT. Amino acid sequence: CSVGTPGGPQHF. The full variable domain, in which reference TRBV29-1 and TRBJ1-5 provide the parts outside the CDR3, is SAVISQKPSRDICQRGTSLTIQCQVDSQVTMMFWYRQQPGQSLTLIATANQGSEATYESGFVIDKFPISRPNLTFSTLTVSNMSPEDSSIYLCSVGTPGGPQHFGDGTRLSIL.

The V gene is TRBV7-9, the J gene TRBJ1-1; D gene ambiguous. The CDR3 length is 15 residues. Germline loops: CDR1 SEHNR, CDR2 FQNEAQ (reference sequence). Trimming pared 3 bases from V and 2 bases from J, leaving 13 bases between. CDR3 in amino acids: CASSFGRALNTEAFF. The CDR3 coding sequence is TGTGCCAGCAGCTTCGGACGAGCCCTTAACACTGAAGCTTTCTTT.

The rearrangement links TRBV5-1 to TRBJ1-2; TRBD1 aligns across 10 bases. V lost 3 bases and J lost 2; bases outside the gene matches: 1. The CDR3 runs 14 residues. Germline V gene sequence: CDR1 SGHRS, CDR2 YFSETQ. CDR3 protein: CASSSGQGNYGYTF. CDR3 sequence (DNA): TGCGCCAGCAGCTCGGGACAGGGGAACTATGGCTACACCTTC.

The rearrangement uses TRBV29-1 and TRBJ1-2; maybe TRBD1 (5 bases). Germline values: CDR1 SQVTM, CDR2 ANQGSEA. CDR3 size: 14 residues. Trimming left V 4 bases short and J 5 bases short, with 17 bases between. The CDR3 reads CSVVLPGKDYGYTF. CDR3 sequence (DNA): TGCAGCGTTGTACTTCCAGGGAAGGATTATGGCTACACCTTC.